One sample yielded the 21 T cell receptor beta chains listed below, sequenced in a study of CD8 T cells in ankylosing spondylitis. TCRdb processed the 5' RACE reads anew with MiXCR; each CDR3 protein has one entry. The sample lists roughly 30,000 distinct CDR3 sequences; about 14% were seen once. The sample taken for sequencing was blood. All receptors come from a male donor with ankylosing spondylitis or in good health (not recorded which).

This clonotype was observed many times. The chain is built from TRBV12-3 or TRBV12-4 and TRBJ2-1; no clear D gene. The V gene lost 4 bases and the J gene lost 0 bases, with 7 bases spanning the gap. The CDR3 is 14 amino acids. In DNA form, the CDR3 reads TGTGCCAGCAGTTATGGGAACTCCTACAATGAGCAGTTCTTC. Protein: CASSYGNSYNEQFF.

This chain connects TRBV11-2 to TRBJ1-1; D perhaps matches TRBD1 (5 bases). This CDR3 comprises 14 residues. Trimming removed 5 bases at V and 2 bases at J, with 12 bases between. The germline V gene has CDR1 SGHAT and CDR2 FQNNGV. The CDR3 DNA sequence: TGTGCCAGCAGCATGGTAGGGGCAAACACTGAAGCTTTCTTT. Residues: CASSMVGANTEAFF.

The chain recombines TRBV5-1 with TRBJ2-4; D not resolved. From germline, CDR1 is SGHRS and CDR2 YFSETQ. Trimming cost V 1 base and J 1 base, with 9 bases left between them. The CDR3 length is 15 residues. This CDR3 is CASSLSTAAKNIQYF. The CDR3 DNA reads TGCGCCAGCAGCTTGAGTACAGCGGCCAAAAACATTCAGTACTTC. Complete variable domain (other parts from reference TRBV5-1 and TRBJ2-4): KAGVTQTPRYLIKTRGQQVTLSCSPISGHRSVSWYQQTPGQGLQFLFEYFSETQRNKGNFPGRFSGRQFSNSRSEMNVSTLELGDSALYLCASSLSTAAKNIQYFGAGTRLSVL.

This clonotype occurred a few times. J is TRBJ1-4 and V is TRBV7-2, with D perhaps TRBD1 (5 bases). Germline CDR1 reads SGHTA; CDR2 reads FQGNSA. V lost 5 bases and J 5 bases, leaving 15 bases between the germline ends. The CDR3 consists of 15 residues. The CDR3 here is CASSPQTATNEKLFF. The DNA of the CDR3 is TGTGCCAGCAGCCCTCAGACAGCTACGAATGAAAAACTGTTTTTT.

This clonotype was counted between two and nine times. The chain joins TRBV20-1 to TRBJ2-7; D remains ambiguous. Germline-derived CDR1 and CDR2 are DFQATT and SNEGSKA (reference sequence). The CDR3 runs to 15 residues. V shed 0 bases and J shed 2 bases, with 14 bases lying between them. The DNA for the CDR3 is TGCAGTGCTAGAGATTCTGCGTGGGGTACCTACGAGCAGTACTTC. Amino acid sequence: CSARDSAWGTYEQYF.

This clonotype has more than one count but fewer than ten. The chain is built from TRBV5-1 and TRBJ1-3; no clear D gene. CDR1 and CDR2 from the germline V gene are SGHRS and YFSETQ. Trimming stripped 0 bases from V and 4 bases from J, with 11 bases between. The CDR3 contains 15 residues. The CDR3, as DNA: TGCGCCAGCAGCTTGGGGGATAGGACCGGAAACACCATATATTTT. Translation gives CASSLGDRTGNTIYF.

This clonotype has more than one count but fewer than ten. V usage is TRBV28 and J usage is TRBJ1-4; 8 bases agree with TRBD1. V was pared by 5 bases and J by 6 bases, with 11 bases of the junction left unmatched. CDR3 size: 16 residues. In germline, CDR1 is MDHEN, CDR2 SYDVKM. Here the CDR3 reads CASSTRRTGMHEKLFF. DNA for the CDR3: TGTGCCAGCAGTACCCGGAGGACAGGGATGCATGAAAAACTGTTTTTT. The whole variable domain, remainder taken from reference TRBV28 and TRBJ1-4, is DVKVTQSSRYLVKRTGEKVFLECVQDMDHENMFWYRQDPGLGLRLIYFSYDVKMKEKGDIPEGYSVSREKKERFSLILESASTNQTSMYLCASSTRRTGMHEKLFFGSGTQLSVL.

This clonotype was counted only a few times. The chain joins TRBV5-5 to TRBJ1-1; TRBD1 matches at 11 bases. CDR1 is SGHKS, CDR2 YYEKEE, per germline (reference sequence). V was pared by 5 bases and J by 9 bases, with 12 bases of the junction left unmatched. The CDR3 has 15 amino acids. The CDR3 loop is CASRRTGQGEFQAFF. CDR3 nucleotide sequence: TGTGCCAGCAGGAGGACGGGACAGGGGGAATTTCAAGCTTTCTTT.

The chain carries TRBV7-6 and TRBJ2-1; D is perhaps TRBD1 (6 bases). V was trimmed by 2 bases and J by 9 bases, leaving 17 bases between them. Germline CDR1 is SGHVS and CDR2 is FNYEAQ. The CDR3 sequence is 15 residues long. DNA of the CDR3: TGTGCCAGCAGCTTAAGCCAGGGGATAAATCCTGAGCAGTTCTTC. Its translation: CASSLSQGINPEQFF.

This clonotype was found a few times. The chain carries TRBV20-1 and TRBJ2-3, with 9 nucleotides matching TRBD2. J was trimmed by 2 bases and V by 3 bases; bases with no gene match: 6. The CDR3 extends over 15 amino acids. Per the germline V gene, CDR1 is DFQATT and CDR2 is SNEGSKA (reference sequence). The CDR3 DNA follows: TGCAGTGCTAGGGGAGCGGGGGGTTACACAGATACGCAGTATTTT. It translates to CSARGAGGYTDTQYF.

This clonotype was counted between two and nine times. This chain links TRBV28 with TRBJ1-1; D ambiguous. The CDR3 sequence is 12 residues long. Germline assignment: CDR1 MDHEN and CDR2 SYDVKM. Trimming took off 2 bases at V and 11 bases at J, with 12 bases between the two ends. CDR3 bases: TGTGCCAGCAGTTTACGAGGGTTTATGGCTTTCTTT. Protein: CASSLRGFMAFF.

The rearrangement uses TRBV5-1 and TRBJ2-3; 7 nucleotides match TRBD2. This CDR3 has 16 amino acids. V trimming: 4 bases; J trimming: 2 bases; junction bases outside the gene matches: 10. Germline-derived CDR1 and CDR2 are SGHRS and YFSETQ. The CDR3 DNA sequence: TGCGCCAGCAGCCCCCAACCAGGGACTAACACAGATACGCAGTATTTT. Its protein product is CASSPQPGTNTDTQYF.

The CDR3 sequence: CASSYWVVKNEQFF. The CDR3 DNA is TGTGCCAGCAGTTACTGGGTGGTCAAAAATGAGCAGTTCTTC. The V and J genes are TRBV6-2 or TRBV6-3 and TRBJ2-1, with unresolved D. In germline, CDR1 is MNHEY, CDR2 SVGEGT. The CDR3 spans 14 residues. The V end was cut by 1 base, the J end by 7 bases, with 11 bases between.

V and J are TRBV4-2 and TRBJ1-5, with D possibly TRBD1 on 5 matching bases. V was trimmed by 0 bases and J by 1 base, leaving 10 bases between them. Germline CDR1 is LGHNA and CDR2 is YNFKEQ. The CDR3 length is 16 residues. The CDR3 nucleotides read TGTGCCAGCAGCCAAGATCGGGGACGGAGCAATCAGCCCCAGCATTTT. Translation: CASSQDRGRSNQPQHF.

The CDR3 protein is CASSYTGGSNEKLFF. Here the CDR3 DNA reads TGTGCCAGCAGTTATACAGGGGGGTCTAATGAAAAACTGTTTTTT. This rearrangement joins TRBV27 to TRBJ1-4; 8 nucleotides align to TRBD1. CDR3 size: 15 residues. J was trimmed by 3 bases and V by 4 bases; bases with no gene match: 4. Germline V CDR1 and CDR2: MNHEY, SMNVEV (reference sequence).

This clonotype appeared a few times. V and J are TRBV7-3 and TRBJ2-3; 9 positions agree with TRBD1. Germline trimming cut 5 bases from V and 3 bases from J; bases unmatched to any gene: 9. There are 16 residues in the CDR3. CDR1 and CDR2 (germline): SGHTA, FQGTGA. The CDR3 reads CASSANPGQGTDTQYF. The CDR3 DNA reads TGTGCCAGCAGCGCCAACCCGGGACAGGGTACAGATACGCAGTATTTT.

J is TRBJ2-3 and V is TRBV29-1, with TRBD2 matching over 13 bases. This CDR3 has 14 residues. Losses at the gene ends were 4 bases for V and 4 bases for J; bases not matched to a gene: 2. Germline V gene lookup returns CDR1 SQVTM and CDR2 ANQGSEA. CDR3: CSVGLAGGSDTQYF. In nucleotides, the CDR3 is TGCAGCGTTGGACTAGCGGGAGGCTCAGATACGCAGTATTTT.

This chain links TRBV28 with TRBJ2-3, with D possibly being TRBD2 (6 bases). The CDR3 consists of 14 residues. Germline V gene data show CDR1 as MDHEN and CDR2 as SYDVKM. Deletions cut 6 bases from V and 2 bases from J, with 12 bases between. CDR3 coding DNA: TGTGCCAGCAGAAGGGACTTCGCCACAGATACGCAGTATTTT. It encodes CASRRDFATDTQYF. Full variable domain (missing parts from reference TRBV28 and TRBJ2-3): DVKVTQSSRYLVKRTGEKVFLECVQDMDHENMFWYRQDPGLGLRLIYFSYDVKMKEKGDIPEGYSVSREKKERFSLILESASTNQTSMYLCASRRDFATDTQYFGPGTRLTVL.

This chain connects TRBV5-5 to TRBJ1-5, with D unclear. V lost 0 bases to trimming and J lost 7 bases, with 8 bases between them. This CDR3 spans 13 amino acids. Germline lookup yields CDR1 SGHKS and CDR2 YYEKEE (reference sequence). The CDR3 nucleotides are TGTGCCAGCAGCTTGGGCCCCAACCAGCCCCAGCATTTT. This codes for CASSLGPNQPQHF.

Only a few counts were recorded for this clonotype. The J gene is TRBJ2-5, the V gene TRBV5-1; no clear D gene. Trimming took off 0 bases at V and 5 bases at J, with 8 bases between the two ends. The CDR3 spans 13 residues. CDR1 SGHRS and CDR2 YFSETQ come from the germline V gene. The CDR3 DNA reads TGCGCCAGCAGCTTGGTTTCGCGGGAGACCCAGTACTTC. Translated, it gives CASSLVSRETQYF.

V usage is TRBV30 and J usage is TRBJ2-2; the D is unclear. V was cut by 4 bases and J by 1 base, with 7 bases left in between. Germline V gives CDR1 GTSNPN, CDR2 SVGIG (reference sequence). The CDR3 has 13 residues. The CDR3 DNA is TGTGCCTGGACGGTCAGGAACACCGGGGAGCTGTTTTTT. The encoded protein is CAWTVRNTGELFF.